The source of this T cell receptor beta chain is a study of blood T cell repertoires in COVID-19. The germline V gene encodes CDR1 MNHEY and CDR2 SVGAGI. This CDR3 spans 15 amino acids. V was cut by 8 bases and J by 1 base, with 15 bases left in between. This clone was counted only a few times. The method was immunoSEQ multiplex PCR; TCRdb's version includes in-frame clones alone and lacks a portion of them. The sample consists of under 150,000 clones, 80% of them appearing once. Input material: peripheral blood. The chain is built from TRBV6-5 and TRBJ1-5; D is uncertain. The clonotype comes from a man between 65 and 85 years old with acute or convalescent COVID-19. DNA for the CDR3: TGTGCCAGCCTTTGGTCGGCGGGGAGCAATCAGCCCCAGCATTTT. Encoded protein: CASLWSAGSNQPQHF.